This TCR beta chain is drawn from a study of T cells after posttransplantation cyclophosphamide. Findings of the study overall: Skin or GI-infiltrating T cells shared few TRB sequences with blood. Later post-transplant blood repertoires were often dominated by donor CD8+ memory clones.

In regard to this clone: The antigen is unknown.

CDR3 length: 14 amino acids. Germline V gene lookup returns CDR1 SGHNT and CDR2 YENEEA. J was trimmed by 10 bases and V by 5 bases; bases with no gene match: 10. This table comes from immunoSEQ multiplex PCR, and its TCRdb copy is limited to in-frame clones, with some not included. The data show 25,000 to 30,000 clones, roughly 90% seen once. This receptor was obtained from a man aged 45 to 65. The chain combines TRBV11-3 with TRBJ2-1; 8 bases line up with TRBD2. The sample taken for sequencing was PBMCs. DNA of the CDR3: TGTGCCAGCAGCGCATCCGGGACTAGTGGCGAGCAGTTCTTC. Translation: CASSASGTSGEQFF.